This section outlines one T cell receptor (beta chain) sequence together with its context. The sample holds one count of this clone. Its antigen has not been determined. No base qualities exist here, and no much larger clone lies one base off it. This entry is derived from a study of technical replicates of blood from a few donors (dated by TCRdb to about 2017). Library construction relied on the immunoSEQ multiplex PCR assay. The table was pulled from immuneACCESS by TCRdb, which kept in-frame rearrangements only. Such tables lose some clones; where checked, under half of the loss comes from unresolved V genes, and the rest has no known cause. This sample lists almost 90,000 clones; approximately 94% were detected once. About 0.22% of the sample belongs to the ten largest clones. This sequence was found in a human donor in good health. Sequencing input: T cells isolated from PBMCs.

The DNA sequence reads TGTGCCAGTAGTCCGGGAGTCGGGACAGGGGACACCGGGGAGCTGTTTTTT. This encodes CASSPGVGTGDTGELFF. The chain is assembled from TRBV19 and TRBJ2-2; TRBD1 fits 10 bases in the junction. Spanning cysteine to phenylalanine, the CDR3 consists of 17 amino acids. Only the CDR3 part of the read is kept: 51 bases, read in frame from the first base. Relative to germline, V is missing 5 bases and J is missing 3 bases, with 9 bases of the junction outside any gene match. CDR1 and CDR2 (LNHDA, SQIVND) derive from the germline V gene (reference sequence).